Given below is one TCR beta chain in context. The antigen is not known. Trimming removed 4 bases at V and 1 base at J, with 13 bases between. CDR3 length equals 16 residues. Per germline, CDR1 KGHSH and CDR2 LQKENI. These data come from a study of a mutant IDH1 vaccine in newly diagnosed glioma. Study details: Commencement of vaccination occurred 4-6 weeks following radiotherapy alone, or concurrently with temozolomide cycles. Treated patients had a mean age of around 40 years and a sex split that was roughly 60% male and about 40% female. Most had both radiotherapy and temozolomide beforehand; others had only one.

Noted time point: week 47, end of study. Doses consisted of 300 ug of mutant IDH1 20-mer peptide each, paired with topical imiquimod. Study-level points and caveats: Of all patients, 85% to 95% showed vaccine-induced immune responses.

TCRdb's table, derived via immunoSEQ multiplex PCR, lists solely in-frame clones and lacks some. The data hold fewer than 60,000 clones, with almost 65% observed a single time. The specimen was peripheral blood mononuclear cells (PBMCs), collected from a glioma patient whose treatment included an IDH1 peptide vaccine. The chain recombines TRBV18 with TRBJ2-2; perhaps D is TRBD1 or TRBD2 (5 bases each). The TCR originated in a man in his forties with glioma. Some clones in this sample may be carry-over from other donors' samples. DNA for the CDR3: TGTGCCAGCTCACGACCGGCAGGGAGGAACACCGGGGAGCTGTTTTTT. Its translation: CASSRPAGRNTGELFF.